A selection of T cell receptor beta chains follows, all from one sample in a study of patients and donors after allogeneic stem cell transplantation. TCRdb redid the calling of the RT-PCR reads with MiXCR, one entry per CDR3 protein. The table has approximately 410,000 distinct CDR3 sequences, 16% seen once; the top ten hold over 6%. The sample taken for sequencing was blood, either unsorted or a sorted T cell fraction (not recorded which). These receptors originate from a human donor who was either an allogeneic HSCT recipient or a stem cell or donor lymphocyte infusion donor (not recorded which). It is not recorded whose cells these are; they may come from a transplant donor. Both conserved end residues are part of each CDR3. A D gene is named only where the DNA matches it firmly. Clone sizes are given selectively: once, few, many, or a class where the clone is expanded.

clone size: -; V gene: TRBV2; D gene: -; J gene: TRBJ2-2; CDR3 DNA: TGTGCCAGCAGTGAAGAGGTTTTCCCCCACACCGGGGAGCTGTTTTTT; CDR3 protein: CASSEEVFPHTGELFF
clone size: -; V gene: TRBV5-4; D gene: TRBD2; J gene: TRBJ2-3; CDR3 DNA: TGTGCCAGCAGCTCAAACCCTAGCGGGAGAACAGATACGCAGTATTTT; CDR3 protein: CASSSNPSGRTDTQYF
clone size: -; V gene: TRBV3-1; D gene: TRBD2; J gene: TRBJ2-2; CDR3 DNA: TGTGCCAGCAGCCGTCGTAGCGGGAGGGCCTCCACCGGGGAGCTGTTTTTT; CDR3 protein: CASSRRSGRASTGELFF
clone size: few; V gene: TRBV12-3/TRBV12-4; D gene: TRBD2; J gene: TRBJ2-1; CDR3 DNA: TGTGCCAGCAGTTTAGGGGGAGCGGGGGGGCTCCACAATGAGCAGTTCTTC; CDR3 protein: CASSLGGAGGLHNEQFF
clone size: -; V gene: TRBV19; D gene: TRBD1; J gene: TRBJ1-6; CDR3 DNA: TGTGCCAGTAGTGCCTGGACAGGGCGAACACCCCTCCACTTT; CDR3 protein: CASSAWTGRTPLHF
clone size: -; V gene: TRBV5-1; D gene: TRBD2; J gene: TRBJ2-1; CDR3 DNA: TGCGCCAGCAGCCCAGGACTAGCGGGAGGTGGGGGGGATGAGCAGTTCTTC; CDR3 protein: CASSPGLAGGGGDEQFF
clone size: -; V gene: TRBV20-1; D gene: -; J gene: TRBJ2-1; CDR3 DNA: TGCAGTGTCCACGAGGAGGGCAATGAGCAGTTCTTC; CDR3 protein: CSVHEEGNEQFF
clone size: few; V gene: TRBV7-8; D gene: -; J gene: TRBJ1-3; CDR3 DNA: TGTGCCAGCAGCCTTACGTCCGGAAGGCGGGGATCAAACACCATATATTTT; CDR3 protein: CASSLTSGRRGSNTIYF
clone size: -; V gene: TRBV6-6; D gene: -; J gene: TRBJ2-3; CDR3 DNA: TGTGCCAGCAAACTAGGTTCAGATACGCAGTATTTT; CDR3 protein: CASKLGSDTQYF
clone size: -; V gene: TRBV4-1; D gene: TRBD1; J gene: TRBJ2-7; CDR3 DNA: TGCGCCAGCAGCCGCCCGGGACAGGGGTCCCAGCAGTACTTC; CDR3 protein: CASSRPGQGSQQYF
clone size: -; V gene: TRBV5-1; D gene: -; J gene: TRBJ1-2; CDR3 DNA: TGCGCCAGCAGCCCCGGAAGCGGCTACACCTTC; CDR3 protein: CASSPGSGYTF
clone size: -; V gene: TRBV5-1; D gene: -; J gene: TRBJ2-3; CDR3 DNA: TGCGCCAGCAGCTTAAATTGGGTTTCCACAGATACGCAGTATTTT; CDR3 protein: CASSLNWVSTDTQYF
clone size: -; V gene: TRBV27; D gene: TRBD1; J gene: TRBJ2-7; CDR3 DNA: TGTGCCAGCACCCGGACAGGGGGCTACGAGCAGTACTTC; CDR3 protein: CASTRTGGYEQYF
clone size: few; V gene: TRBV7-9; D gene: -; J gene: TRBJ2-1; CDR3 DNA: TGTGCCAGCAGCCACTTGACGGAAGGCGGTGAGCAGTTCTTC; CDR3 protein: CASSHLTEGGEQFF
clone size: few; V gene: TRBV7-2; D gene: -; J gene: TRBJ1-1; CDR3 DNA: TGTGCCAGCAGCAGTCAGGGGAGGGTCCTGAACACTGAAGCTTTCTTT; CDR3 protein: CASSSQGRVLNTEAFF
clone size: -; V gene: TRBV19; D gene: TRBD2; J gene: TRBJ2-3; CDR3 DNA: TGTGCCAGTAGTATAGGAGCTAGCGGGAGCTCTAGCACAGATACGCAGTATTTT; CDR3 protein: CASSIGASGSSSTDTQYF
clone size: many; V gene: TRBV29-1; D gene: -; J gene: TRBJ2-6; CDR3 DNA: TGCAGCGTCCCGATCCGAAGGTCTGGGGCCAACGTCCTGACTTTC; CDR3 protein: CSVPIRRSGANVLTF
clone size: few; V gene: TRBV28; D gene: TRBD1; J gene: TRBJ1-1; CDR3 DNA: TGTGCCAGCAGCTCGCCGGACAGGGGGAAAACTGAAGCTTTCTTT; CDR3 protein: CASSSPDRGKTEAFF
clone size: many; V gene: TRBV6-5; D gene: -; J gene: TRBJ1-5; CDR3 DNA: TGTGCCAGCAGTTACTCTGGGGGGGCTGGGCAGCCCCAGCATTTT; CDR3 protein: CASSYSGGAGQPQHF
clone size: few; V gene: TRBV20-1; D gene: -; J gene: TRBJ2-1; CDR3 DNA: TGCAGTGCTAGAGATGCAGGGAAATTGTCGGATGAGCAGTTCTTC; CDR3 protein: CSARDAGKLSDEQFF
clone size: few; V gene: TRBV4-3; D gene: -; J gene: TRBJ1-1; CDR3 DNA: TGCGCCAGCAGCCAAGATTGGAATCTGGGGACTGAAGCTTTCTTT; CDR3 protein: CASSQDWNLGTEAFF
clone size: many; V gene: TRBV15; D gene: TRBD2; J gene: TRBJ2-3; CDR3 DNA: TGTGCCACCAGCAGACCTAACCGCGGGGGGACCACAGATACGCAGTATTTT; CDR3 protein: CATSRPNRGGTTDTQYF
clone size: -; V gene: TRBV7-8; D gene: -; J gene: TRBJ1-4; CDR3 DNA: TGTGCCAGCAGCCCCTGGGAGGCGGCAACTAATGAAAAACTGTTTTTT; CDR3 protein: CASSPWEAATNEKLFF
clone size: -; V gene: TRBV6-2/TRBV6-3; D gene: -; J gene: TRBJ1-5; CDR3 DNA: TGTGCCAGCAGTTATACCACACCGCTCCCAGGGAATTCAAGATCCCAGCCCCAGCATTTT; CDR3 protein: CASSYTTPLPGNSRSQPQHF
clone size: -; V gene: TRBV5-1; D gene: TRBD1; J gene: TRBJ1-2; CDR3 DNA: TGCGCCAGCAGCTTCTCTTGGACAGGGGGCGGCGGCTACACCTTC; CDR3 protein: CASSFSWTGGGGYTF
clone size: -; V gene: TRBV2; D gene: TRBD2; J gene: TRBJ2-2; CDR3 DNA: TGTGCCAGCAGTGAGGTCCTATCCGGGAGGGCCTCCGGCGGGGAGCTGTTTTTT; CDR3 protein: CASSEVLSGRASGGELFF
clone size: few; V gene: TRBV21-1; D gene: -; J gene: TRBJ1-6; CDR3 DNA: TGTGCCAGCAGCCGGCGGACAGGGGGCGAATCACCCCTCCACTTT; CDR3 protein: CASSRRTGGESPLHF
clone size: -; V gene: TRBV5-6; D gene: -; J gene: TRBJ2-6; CDR3 DNA: TGTGCCAGCGCAGACGGCTCTGGGGCCAACGTCCTGACTTTC; CDR3 protein: CASADGSGANVLTF
clone size: few; V gene: TRBV9; D gene: TRBD2; J gene: TRBJ2-1; CDR3 DNA: TGTGCCAGCAGCCGACTAGCGGGAGGTGAGCAGTTCTTC; CDR3 protein: CASSRLAGGEQFF
clone size: few; V gene: TRBV3-1; D gene: -; J gene: TRBJ2-5; CDR3 DNA: TGTGCCAGCAGCCTAGGGGGGTTACCGGAGACCCAGTACTTC; CDR3 protein: CASSLGGLPETQYF
clone size: few; V gene: TRBV15; D gene: -; J gene: TRBJ1-2; CDR3 DNA: TGTGCCACCAGCAGAGATAAAGGGGGACCCTATGGCTACACCTTC; CDR3 protein: CATSRDKGGPYGYTF
clone size: many; V gene: TRBV24-1; D gene: -; J gene: TRBJ2-5; CDR3 DNA: TGTGCCACCAGTTTCCAAGAGACCCAGTACTTC; CDR3 protein: CATSFQETQYF